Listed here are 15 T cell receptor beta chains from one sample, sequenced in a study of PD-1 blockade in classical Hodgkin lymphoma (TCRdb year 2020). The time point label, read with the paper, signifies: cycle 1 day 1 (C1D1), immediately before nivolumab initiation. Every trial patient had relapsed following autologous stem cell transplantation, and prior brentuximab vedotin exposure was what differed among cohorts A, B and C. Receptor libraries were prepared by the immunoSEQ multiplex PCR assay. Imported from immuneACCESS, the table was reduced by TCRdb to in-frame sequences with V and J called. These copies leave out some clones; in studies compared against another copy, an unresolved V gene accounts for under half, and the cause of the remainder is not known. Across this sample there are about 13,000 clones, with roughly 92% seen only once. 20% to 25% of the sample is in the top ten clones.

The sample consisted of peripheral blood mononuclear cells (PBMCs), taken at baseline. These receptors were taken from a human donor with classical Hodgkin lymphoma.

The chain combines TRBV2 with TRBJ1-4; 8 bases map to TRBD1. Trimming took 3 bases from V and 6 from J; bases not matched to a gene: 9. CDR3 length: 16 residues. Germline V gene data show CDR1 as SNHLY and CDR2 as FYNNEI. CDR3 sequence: CASSDDFRGQDEKLFF. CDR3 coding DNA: TGTGCCAGCAGTGATGACTTCAGGGGGCAGGATGAAAAACTGTTTTTT.

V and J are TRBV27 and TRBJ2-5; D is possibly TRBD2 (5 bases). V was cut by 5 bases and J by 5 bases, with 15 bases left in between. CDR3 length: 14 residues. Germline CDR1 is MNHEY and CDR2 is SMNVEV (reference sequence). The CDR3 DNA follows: TGTGCCAGCAGTCCCCGGTTCGGGGAGGAGACCCAGTACTTC. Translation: CASSPRFGEETQYF.

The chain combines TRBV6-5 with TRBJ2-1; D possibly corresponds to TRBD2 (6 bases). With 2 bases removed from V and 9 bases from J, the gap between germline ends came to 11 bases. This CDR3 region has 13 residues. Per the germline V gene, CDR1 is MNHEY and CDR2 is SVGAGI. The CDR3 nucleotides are TGTGCCAGCAGTTACGCTTTGGGGGGTGAGCAGTTCTTC. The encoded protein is CASSYALGGEQFF.

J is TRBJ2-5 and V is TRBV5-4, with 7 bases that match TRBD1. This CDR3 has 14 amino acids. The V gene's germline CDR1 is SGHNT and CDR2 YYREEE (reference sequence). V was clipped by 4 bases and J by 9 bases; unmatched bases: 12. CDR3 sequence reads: CASSPRETGSSQYF. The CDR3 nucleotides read TGTGCCAGCAGCCCGAGGGAGACAGGGAGCTCCCAGTACTTC. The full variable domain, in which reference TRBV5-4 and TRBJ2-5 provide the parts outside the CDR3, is ETGVTQSPTHLIKTRGQQVTLRCSSQSGHNTVSWYQQALGQGPQFIFQYYREEENGRGNFPPRFSGLQFPNYSSELNVNALELDDSALYLCASSPRETGSSQYFGPGTRLLVL.

The CDR3 nucleotides read TGTGCCAGCAGCCAAGGGACTAGGAGGGTTGAGCAGTTCTTC. Its translation is CASSQGTRRVEQFF. The chain has TRBV4-2 and TRBJ2-1; 7 bases align to TRBD2. The CDR3 sequence is 14 residues long. After removal of 1 base from V and 9 bases from J, the junction contained 6 bases not matched to a gene. Germline CDR1 LGHNA, CDR2 YNFKEQ.

The CDR3 sequence is CASSHAKGFGNTIYF. For the CDR3, the DNA is TGTGCCAGCAGCCACGCAAAGGGGTTCGGAAACACCATATATTTT. V usage is TRBV11-2 and J usage is TRBJ1-3, with a possible D match to TRBD1 (5 bases). The CDR3 spans 15 residues. Deletions cut 5 bases from V and 4 bases from J, with 15 bases between. CDR1 and CDR2 from the germline V gene are SGHAT and FQNNGV.

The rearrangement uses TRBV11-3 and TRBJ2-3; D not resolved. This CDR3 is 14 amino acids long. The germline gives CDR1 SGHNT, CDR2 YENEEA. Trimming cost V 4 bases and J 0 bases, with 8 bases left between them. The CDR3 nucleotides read TGTGCCAGCAGCTGGGGTGGTAGCACAGATACGCAGTATTTT. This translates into CASSWGGSTDTQYF. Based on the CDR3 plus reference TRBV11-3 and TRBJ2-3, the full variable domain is EAGVVQSPRYKIIEKKQPVAFWCNPISGHNTLYWYLQNLGQGPELLIRYENEEAVDDSQLPKDRFSAERLKGVDSTLKIQPAELGDSAVYLCASSWGGSTDTQYFGPGTRLTVL.

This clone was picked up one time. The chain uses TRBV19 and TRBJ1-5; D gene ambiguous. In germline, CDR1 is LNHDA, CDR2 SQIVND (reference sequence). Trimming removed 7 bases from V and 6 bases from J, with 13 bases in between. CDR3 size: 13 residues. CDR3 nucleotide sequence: TGTGCCAGTAAACTCGACGGAGGTCAGCCCCAGCATTTT. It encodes CASKLDGGQPQHF.

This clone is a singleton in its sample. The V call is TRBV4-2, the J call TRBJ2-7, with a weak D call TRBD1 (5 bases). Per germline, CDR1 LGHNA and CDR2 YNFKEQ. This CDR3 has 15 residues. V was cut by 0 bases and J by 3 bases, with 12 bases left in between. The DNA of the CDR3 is TGTGCCAGCAGCCAAGAATGGCAGGGTAGCTACGAGCAGTACTTC. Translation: CASSQEWQGSYEQYF.

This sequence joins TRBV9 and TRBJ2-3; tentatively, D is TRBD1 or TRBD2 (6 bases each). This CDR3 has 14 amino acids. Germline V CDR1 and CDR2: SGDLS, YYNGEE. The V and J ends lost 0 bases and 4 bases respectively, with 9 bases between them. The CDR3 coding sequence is TGTGCCAGCAGCGTAGCTGGGGGGCCAGATACGCAGTATTTT. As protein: CASSVAGGPDTQYF.

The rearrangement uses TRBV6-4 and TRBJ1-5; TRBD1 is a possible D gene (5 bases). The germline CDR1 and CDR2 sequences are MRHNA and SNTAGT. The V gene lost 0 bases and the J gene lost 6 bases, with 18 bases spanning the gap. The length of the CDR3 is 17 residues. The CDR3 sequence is CASSDSSKPGYRQPQHF. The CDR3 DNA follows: TGTGCCAGCAGTGACTCGAGTAAACCAGGGTATCGTCAGCCCCAGCATTTT.

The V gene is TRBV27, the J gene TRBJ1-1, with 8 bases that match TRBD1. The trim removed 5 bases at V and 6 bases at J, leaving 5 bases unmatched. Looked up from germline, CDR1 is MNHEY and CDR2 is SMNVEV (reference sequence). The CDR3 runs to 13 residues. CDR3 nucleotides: TGTGCCAGCAGTCTACAACAGGGGGCTGAAGCTTTCTTT. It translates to CASSLQQGAEAFF.

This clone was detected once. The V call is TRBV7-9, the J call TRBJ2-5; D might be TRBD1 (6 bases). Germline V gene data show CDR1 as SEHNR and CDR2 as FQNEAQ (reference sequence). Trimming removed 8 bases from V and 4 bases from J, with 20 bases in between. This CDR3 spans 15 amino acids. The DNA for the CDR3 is TGTGCCAGCGGTCAGGGGTTAGAGGACCGAGAGACCCAGTACTTC. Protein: CASGQGLEDRETQYF.

The CDR3 is CASSVASAGIYEQYF. CDR3 bases: TGTGCCAGCAGCGTAGCTTCGGCAGGGATCTACGAGCAGTACTTC. The V gene is TRBV9, the J gene TRBJ2-7; TRBD1 might be the D (5 bases). Germline-derived CDR1 and CDR2 are SGDLS and YYNGEE. V was shortened by 0 bases and J by 3 bases, with 13 bases between the two germline ends. CDR3 length: 15 residues.

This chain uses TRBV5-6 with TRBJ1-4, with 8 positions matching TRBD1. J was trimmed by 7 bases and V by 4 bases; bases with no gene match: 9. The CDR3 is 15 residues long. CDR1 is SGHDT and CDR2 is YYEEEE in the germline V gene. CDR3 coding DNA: TGTGCCAGCAGCCACCTGACAGGGGCGCTTGAAAAACTGTTTTTT. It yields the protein CASSHLTGALEKLFF. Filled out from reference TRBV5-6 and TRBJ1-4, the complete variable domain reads DAGVTQSPTHLIKTRGQQVTLRCSPKSGHDTVSWYQQALGQGPQFIFQYYEEEERQRGNFPDRFSGHQFPNYSSELNVNALLLGDSALYLCASSHLTGALEKLFFGSGTQLSVL.